Only a few counts were recorded for the clone carrying this TCR beta chain. V was clipped by 5 bases and J by 5 bases, with 10 bases between them. From germline, CDR1 is SGHAT and CDR2 FQNNGV. The CDR3 consists of 13 residues. The source of the sample is a study of control samples from healthy donors and cancer patients. The protocol was immunoSEQ multiplex PCR, while the TCRdb copy is restricted to in-frame clones and leaves out a portion. The sample includes about 79,000 clones, roughly 93% of them seen just once. This receptor was obtained from a woman aged 40-49 years with lung cancer. The genes are TRBV11-2 and TRBJ1-5, with D perhaps matching TRBD1 (6 bases). Source material: PBMCs. The CDR3 loop reads CASSRGGYQPQHF. In DNA form, the CDR3 reads TGTGCCAGCAGCCGAGGGGGGTATCAGCCCCAGCATTTT. Combining the CDR3 with reference TRBV11-2 and TRBJ1-5 gives the whole variable domain EAGVAQSPRYKIIEKRQSVAFWCNPISGHATLYWYQQILGQGPKLLIQFQNNGVVDDSQLPKDRFSAERLKGVDSTLKIQPAKLEDSAVYLCASSRGGYQPQHFGDGTRLSIL.